A single sample is the source of the 4 T cell receptor beta chains below, sequenced in a study of T cell responses to AZD1222 COVID-19 vaccine. TCRdb keeps only in-frame clones here, not all; method: immunoSEQ multiplex PCR. This sample has more than 95,000 clones, with 75% to 90% found just once. The sample was peripheral blood, taken 28 days after the second AZD1222 dose. The source is an adult who received the AZD1222 COVID-19 vaccine.

The J gene is TRBJ1-3, the V gene TRBV7-3; 7 positions agree with TRBD1. The V segment lost 5 bases and the J segment 3 bases; nucleotides outside the gene matches: 19. The CDR3 spans 19 residues. In germline, CDR1 is SGHTA, CDR2 FQGTGA. The CDR3 sequence: CASSQACGQDIDCGNTIYF. CDR3 in DNA: TGTGCCAGCAGCCAAGCATGTGGACAGGACATCGATTGTGGAAACACCATATATTTT.

V gene TRBV30 combines with J gene TRBJ2-3; D may be TRBD1 or TRBD2 (5 bases each). The CDR3 has 16 residues. Per the germline V gene, CDR1 is GTSNPN and CDR2 is SVGIG (reference sequence). Between the trimmed V and J ends, which lost 3 bases and 7 bases, there was a span of 23 bases. In DNA, the CDR3 is TGTGCCTGGAGCCGAAGGCCCTCTGGGGGTTTGAATACGCAGTATTTT. It codes for CAWSRRPSGGLNTQYF.

V gene TRBV5-1 combines with J gene TRBJ2-3, with TRBD2 matching over 11 bases. The CDR3 is 16 residues long. V lost 0 bases, J lost 2 bases, and 2 bases stayed unmatched. Germline values: CDR1 SGHRS, CDR2 YFSETQ. For the CDR3, the DNA is TGCGCCAGCAGCTTGGTGACTAGCGGGGACACAGATACGCAGTATTTT. Protein: CASSLVTSGDTDTQYF.

V usage is TRBV13 and J usage is TRBJ1-4; 9 bases are shared with TRBD1. CDR1 is PRHDT and CDR2 is FYEKMQ in the germline V gene (reference sequence). V shed 5 bases and J 8 bases; nucleotides not matched to a gene: 6. The CDR3 covers 14 residues. The CDR3 is CASSQGQGGEKLFF. The CDR3 DNA is TGTGCCAGCAGCCAGGGACAGGGAGGGGAAAAACTGTTTTTT.